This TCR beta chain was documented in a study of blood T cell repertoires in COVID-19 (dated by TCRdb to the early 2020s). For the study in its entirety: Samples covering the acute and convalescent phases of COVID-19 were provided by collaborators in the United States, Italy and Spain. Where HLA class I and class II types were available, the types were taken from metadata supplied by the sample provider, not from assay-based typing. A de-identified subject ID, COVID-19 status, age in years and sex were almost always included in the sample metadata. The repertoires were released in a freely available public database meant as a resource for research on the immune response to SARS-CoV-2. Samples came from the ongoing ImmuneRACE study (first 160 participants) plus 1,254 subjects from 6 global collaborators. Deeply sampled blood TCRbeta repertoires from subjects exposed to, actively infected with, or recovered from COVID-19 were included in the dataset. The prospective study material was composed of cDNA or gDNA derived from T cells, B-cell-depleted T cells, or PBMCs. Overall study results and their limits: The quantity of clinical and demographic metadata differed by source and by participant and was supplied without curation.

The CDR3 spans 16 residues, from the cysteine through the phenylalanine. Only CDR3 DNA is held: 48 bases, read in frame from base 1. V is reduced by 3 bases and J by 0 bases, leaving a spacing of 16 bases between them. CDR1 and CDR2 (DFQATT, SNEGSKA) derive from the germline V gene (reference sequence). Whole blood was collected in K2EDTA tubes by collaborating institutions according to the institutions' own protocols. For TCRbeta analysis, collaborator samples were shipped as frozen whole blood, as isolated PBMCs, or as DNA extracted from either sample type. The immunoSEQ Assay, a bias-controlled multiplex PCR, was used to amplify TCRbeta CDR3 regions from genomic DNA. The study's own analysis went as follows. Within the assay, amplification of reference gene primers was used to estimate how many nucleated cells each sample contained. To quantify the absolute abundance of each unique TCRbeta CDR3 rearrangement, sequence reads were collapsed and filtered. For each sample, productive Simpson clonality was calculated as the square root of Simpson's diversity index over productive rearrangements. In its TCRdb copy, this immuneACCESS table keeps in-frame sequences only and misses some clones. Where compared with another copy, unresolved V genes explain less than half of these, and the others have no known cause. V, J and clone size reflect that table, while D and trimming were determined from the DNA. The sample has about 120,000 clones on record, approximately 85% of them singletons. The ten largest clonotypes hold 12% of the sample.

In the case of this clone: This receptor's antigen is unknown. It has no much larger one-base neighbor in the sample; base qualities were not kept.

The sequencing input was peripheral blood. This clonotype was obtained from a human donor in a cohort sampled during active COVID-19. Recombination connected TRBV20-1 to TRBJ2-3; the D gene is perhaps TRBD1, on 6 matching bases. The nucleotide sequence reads TGCAGTGCTAGTGAGGTGGGGGCAGGGAGCACAGATACGCAGTATTTT. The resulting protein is CSASEVGAGSTDTQYF.